These T cell receptor beta chains were read from a single sample in a study of OX40 agonist ivuxolimab in advanced cancers. Assay used: immunoSEQ multiplex PCR; TCRdb lists only in-frame clones, some missing. The sample includes roughly 69,000 clones, roughly nine tenths of them seen just once. Sequencing used CD4+ or CD8+ T cells sorted from blood, obtained in a trial of the OX40 agonist ivuxolimab. Receptors were obtained from an adult with an advanced solid tumor such as melanoma, head and neck, liver or kidney cancer. The CDR3 runs from the conserved cysteine through the conserved F or W. A D gene is named only where the DNA matches it firmly. Size is stated for part of the rows, as once, few or many counts, or as a class when the clone is expanded.

V gene,clone size,J gene,D gene,CDR3 DNA,CDR3 protein
TRBV28,.,TRBJ2-3,TRBD2,TGTGCCAGCAGTTTAAAACTAGCGGGCGTCACAGATACGCAGTATTTT,CASSLKLAGVTDTQYF
TRBV30,.,TRBJ2-7,TRBD1,TGTGCCTGGAGAAGGACAGGGAGCTCCTACGAGCAGTACTTC,CAWRRTGSSYEQYF
TRBV9,few,TRBJ2-3,.,TGTGCCAGCAGCGTAGCGGAAGTCTCAGATACGCAGTATTTT,CASSVAEVSDTQYF
TRBV30,.,TRBJ1-2,.,TGTGCCTGGAATCTAAGGGGGATGGGGCCTAACTATGGCTACACCTTC,CAWNLRGMGPNYGYTF
TRBV7-6,.,TRBJ2-1,.,TGTGCCAGCAGCTTAACAGCGAGAGGCTCCTACAATGAGCAGTTCTTC,CASSLTARGSYNEQFF
TRBV9,few,TRBJ1-3,.,TGTGCCAGCAGCGTAGGGGGGGTACTTGGAAACACCATATATTTT,CASSVGGVLGNTIYF
TRBV11-3,.,TRBJ2-3,.,TGTGCCAGCAGCTCGGACGGGAGTAGCACAGATACGCAGTATTTT,CASSSDGSSTDTQYF
TRBV6-6,.,TRBJ2-7,TRBD1,TGTGCCAGCACCCGACAGGGAACCTACGAGCAGTACTTC,CASTRQGTYEQYF
TRBV11-2,.,TRBJ2-7,TRBD2,TGTGCCAGCAGCAATTTTATGACTAGCGAGACCTACGAGCAGTACTTC,CASSNFMTSETYEQYF
TRBV19,.,TRBJ2-7,.,TGTGCCAGTAGTAACCAGGGGAGGGCCGGCGAGCAGTACTTC,CASSNQGRAGEQYF
TRBV7-7,.,TRBJ2-1,.,TGTGCTAGCAGCTTAGGCGTAGCGGACAATGAGCAGTTCTTC,CASSLGVADNEQFF
TRBV19,once,TRBJ2-7,.,TGTGCCAGTAGTACTCTCCAGGGCCACGAGCAGTACTTC,CASSTLQGHEQYF
TRBV18,.,TRBJ2-5,TRBD1,TGTGCCAGCTCAGCTTCAGGGGGCGAGACCCAGTACTTC,CASSASGGETQYF
TRBV5-4,once,TRBJ2-2,TRBD2,TGTGCCACCGGGGCAGCGGGAGGGAGCTGGGACACCGGGGAGCTGTTTTTT,CATGAAGGSWDTGELFF
TRBV10-1,.,TRBJ2-2,.,TGCGCCAGCAGGTCCGGGACGAACACCGGGGAGCTGTTTTTT,CASRSGTNTGELFF
TRBV4-2,.,TRBJ1-2,TRBD1,TGTGCCAGCAGCCCGATGACAGGGGAGTATGGCTACACCTTC,CASSPMTGEYGYTF
TRBV5-1,.,TRBJ2-7,TRBD2,TGCGCCAGCAGCCACCGGACTAGCGGGGGCTCTCTTCCCTACGAGCAGTACTTC,CASSHRTSGGSLPYEQYF
TRBV27,once,TRBJ2-7,TRBD1,TGTGCCAGCAGTCTACAGGGGGCGTCGGGCGAGCAGTACTTC,CASSLQGASGEQYF
TRBV2,.,TRBJ1-5,TRBD1,TGTGCCAGCAAGGACCAGGGGGGAAATCAGCCCCAGCATTTT,CASKDQGGNQPQHF